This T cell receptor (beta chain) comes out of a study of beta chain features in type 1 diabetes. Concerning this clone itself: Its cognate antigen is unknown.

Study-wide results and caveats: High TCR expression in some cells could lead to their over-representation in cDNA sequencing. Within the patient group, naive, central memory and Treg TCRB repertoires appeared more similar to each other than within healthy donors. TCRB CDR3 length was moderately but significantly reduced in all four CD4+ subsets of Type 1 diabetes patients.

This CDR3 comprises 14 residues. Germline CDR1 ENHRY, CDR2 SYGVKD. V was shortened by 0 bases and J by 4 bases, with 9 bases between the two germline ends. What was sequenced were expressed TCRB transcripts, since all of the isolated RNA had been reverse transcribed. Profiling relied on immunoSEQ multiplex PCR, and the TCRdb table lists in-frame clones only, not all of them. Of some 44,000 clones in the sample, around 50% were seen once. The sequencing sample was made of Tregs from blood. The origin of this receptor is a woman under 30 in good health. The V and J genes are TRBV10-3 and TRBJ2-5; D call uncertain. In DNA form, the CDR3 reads TGTGCCATCAGTGAGTCGGCACAGCCAGAGACCCAGTACTTC. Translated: CAISESAQPETQYF.